These T cell receptor beta chains were read from a single sample in a study of blood T cell repertoires in COVID-19. Repertoires were generated with immunoSEQ multiplex PCR, while TCRdb's copy carries only in-frame clones and drops some. The sample lists 300,000 to 400,000 clones; roughly nine tenths were seen once. The sequenced material came from PBMCs or T cells enriched from blood (not recorded which). All receptors come from a man in his 60s who had recovered from COVID-19. Each CDR3 is given with its conserved first and last residue. Clone size is not always given. Where it is, it says once, few, many or a class for expanded clones.

CDR3 protein	clone size	V gene
CASSLASGTLTTGELFF	.	TRBV5-1
CASSLSGLSYTDTQYF	.	TRBV13
CASRDNTDTQYF	.	TRBV27
CASSIAAGVFEQFF	.	TRBV19
CASRAPGQGARYGYTF	.	TRBV27
CASSQETGLAEETQYF	.	TRBV4-1
CASSQVSRQAYGYTF	.	TRBV4-3
CASSSGNGYTF	.	TRBV6-5
CASSEAVRTGGTEAFF	.	TRBV6-1
CASSQASSNYGYTF	.	TRBV4-3
CASSALAGHNEQFF	.	TRBV9
CASSGGAQFAETQYF	.	TRBV7-6
CASAKPGKGNTGELFF	.	TRBV18
CASSLWGDSQPQHF	.	TRBV27
CASSVGRSGFRNTIYF	.	TRBV9
CASSLVTGGRETQYF	.	TRBV5-4
CASSLESQNGNTIYF	.	TRBV7-2
CASSLTEAAGNTIYF	.	TRBV6-5
CASSLSSGAQETQYF	.	TRBV5-1
CASSEAGGAGGPETQYF	.	TRBV2
CASGQGGNSPLHF	few	TRBV28
CASSPAGASFEQFF	.	TRBV7-2
CASGTDRVSEKLFF	.	TRBV3-1/TRBV3-2
CASSYSGTSTDTQYF	few	TRBV6-5
CASSYSNERRGGYTF	.	TRBV6-5
CASSQDSPGNNSPLHF	.	TRBV3-1/TRBV3-2
CASSEGARGHLYEQYF	.	TRBV2
CASSSYARQSSGNTIYF	.	TRBV11-2
CASSLARGPITDTQYF	few	TRBV11-3
CASSRGAFGGQETQYF	.	TRBV7-7
CASNRNTGELFF	.	TRBV19
CASSVGLAGVDGELFF	once	TRBV9
CASSVGQGNNYGYTF	.	TRBV2
CASSQALGGLSSYEQYF	.	TRBV4-2
CASSPGQGPLSGANVLTF	.	TRBV27
CASSPGQRVNEKLFF	.	TRBV5-1
CSASPGGTGTEAFF	.	TRBV20-1
CASRNNDRGRDGYTF	.	TRBV6-5
CASSKNRGQVGEQFF	.	TRBV6-5
CASSQGAANTGELFF	.	TRBV28
CASRVEATNEKLFF	.	TRBV2
CASSLAQGSYEQYF	.	TRBV11-1
CASRAGTGNGYTF	.	TRBV6-5
CASSMGTGFQETQYF	.	TRBV19
CASSRGLADYEQYF	.	TRBV6-2/TRBV6-3